This record looks at one T cell receptor (beta chain) sequence and its context. The target antigen is unknown. The sort gate was single viable CD3+CD4+CD8-CD45RO+ cells for memory CD4+ T cells. Here immunoSEQ multiplex PCR was the method, and the copy in TCRdb shows in-frame clones only, minus some. The table records tens of thousands of clones, 70% to 80% of them present only once. This CDR3 region has 15 residues. V lost 4 bases, J lost 2 bases, and 6 bases stayed unmatched. Germline CDR1 and CDR2: SNHLY and FYNNEI. This entry is derived from a study of memory CD4+ T cells and cytomegalovirus serostatus. Turning to the study itself: Healthy Belgian adult donors included several CMV-positive and fewer than 25 CMV-negative people.

Study results and limitations: CMV serostatus prediction reached median AUC about 0.96, or 0.93 with US-trained model. Of under 200 reported CMV TCRbeta sequences, under 70 were found in memory CD4+ repertoires.

The origin of this receptor is an adult in good health and CMV-seronegative. Sequences were obtained from memory CD4+ T cells from blood. This chain connects TRBV2 to TRBJ2-5, with 8 bases matching TRBD1. The CDR3 DNA follows: TGTGCCAGCAGTGCCAGACAGGGGTGGCAAGAGACCCAGTACTTC. Protein product: CASSARQGWQETQYF.